These 21 T cell receptor beta chains came from one sample sequenced in a study of T cell repertoires in cytomegalovirus infection. TCRdb re-analysed the reads in MiXCR, keeping a single row per CDR3 protein. The sample yields 300,000 or so distinct CDR3 sequences, about 25% seen once. The specimen sequenced was PBMCs. Receptors originate from a human donor in good health (CMV status not recorded). Some clones in this sample may be carry-over from other donors' samples.

The chain uses TRBV7-6 and TRBJ1-1, with 9 nucleotides matching TRBD1. This CDR3 is built from 17 residues. The junction had 10 bases not matched to a gene; V was cut back by 5 bases and J by 0 bases. In germline, CDR1 is SGHVS, CDR2 FNYEAQ. The CDR3 loop is CASSRGQGSNLNTEAFF. CDR3 coding DNA: TGTGCCAGCAGCCGCGGACAGGGGAGCAATTTGAACACTGAAGCTTTCTTT.

This clonotype came up a few times. The rearrangement uses TRBV19 and TRBJ1-1; 9 nucleotides line up with TRBD1. CDR1 is LNHDA and CDR2 is SQIVND in the germline V gene (reference sequence). V lost 5 bases and J lost 3; bases outside the gene matches: 7. This CDR3 is 15 amino acids long. The CDR3 is CASSPGQGWDTEAFF. DNA for the CDR3: TGTGCCAGTAGTCCAGGACAGGGGTGGGACACTGAAGCTTTCTTT.

This clonotype was seen only a few times. The gene calls are TRBV3-1 and TRBJ2-5; 12 bases are a match to TRBD2. This CDR3 is built from 16 residues. The junction had 4 bases not matched to a gene; V was cut back by 3 bases and J by 2 bases. CDR1 and CDR2 from the germline V gene are LGHDT and YNNKEL (reference sequence). The CDR3 DNA is TGTGCCAGCAGCCAGCTAGCGGGGGGGCCTCAAGAGACCCAGTACTTC. Protein product: CASSQLAGGPQETQYF.

This clonotype was observed a handful of times. The chain joins TRBV28 to TRBJ1-3; no reliable D call. This CDR3 comprises 11 residues. Germline values: CDR1 MDHEN, CDR2 SYDVKM. The germline V and J ends were trimmed by 6 bases and 4 bases, with 4 bases remaining between them. CDR3 sequence reads: CASSPGNTIYF. The CDR3 DNA is TGTGCCAGCAGCCCCGGAAACACCATATATTTT.

This clonotype occurred many times. The gene calls are TRBV7-2 and TRBJ2-2, with D possibly being TRBD2 (5 bases). V lost 5 bases, J lost 0 bases, and 7 bases lay in between. This CDR3 is built from 14 residues. CDR1 is SGHTA, CDR2 FQGNSA, per germline. The chain's CDR3 is CASSLLANTGELFF. The CDR3 DNA reads as TGTGCCAGCAGCCTACTAGCGAACACCGGGGAGCTGTTTTTT.

The rearrangement joins TRBV20-1 to TRBJ2-2; possible D gene TRBD2, 6 bases. The V gene's germline CDR1 is DFQATT and CDR2 SNEGSKA (reference sequence). V lost 5 bases and J lost 6, with 13 bases in between. CDR3 size: 13 residues. This CDR3 is CSAAGTGAGELFF. Written as DNA, the CDR3 is TGCAGTGCTGCCGGGACTGGGGCCGGGGAGCTGTTTTTT.

The chain joins TRBV29-1 to TRBJ2-5; D may be TRBD1 (8 bases). Germline V gene sequence: CDR1 SQVTM, CDR2 ANQGSEA. The CDR3 extends over 13 amino acids. The germline V and J ends were trimmed by 6 bases and 4 bases, with 15 bases remaining between them. This CDR3 is CSVGGGTGETQYF. Here the CDR3 DNA reads TGCAGCGTGGGGGGAGGGACAGGAGAGACCCAGTACTTC.

In this sample, this clonotype turned up a few times. J is TRBJ1-2 and V is TRBV11-1; D remains unclear. The CDR3 extends over 14 amino acids. CDR1 and CDR2 (germline): SGHAT, FQDESV (reference sequence). Trimming removed 6 bases at V and 1 base at J, with 12 bases between. The CDR3 spells CASSKPDINYGYTF. In DNA, the CDR3 is TGTGCCAGCAGTAAACCCGACATTAACTATGGCTACACCTTC.

On this clonotype itself: Compared with germline, one end of the junction differs, possibly owing to a read error. This chain connects TRBV5-1 to TRBJ1-2; possible D gene TRBD1, 5 bases. The CDR3 covers 13 residues. CDR1 is SGHRS and CDR2 is YFSETQ in the germline V gene. The CDR3 is CASRLDTNYGYTF. The CDR3 DNA reads TGCGCCAGCAGATTGGACACTAACTATGGCTACACCTTC. Complete variable domain (other parts from reference TRBV5-1 and TRBJ1-2): KAGVTQTPRYLIKTRGQQVTLSCSPISGHRSVSWYQQTPGQGLQFLFEYFSETQRNKGNFPGRFSGRQFSNSRSEMNVSTLELGDSALYLCASRLDTNYGYTFGSGTRLTVV.

This rearrangement joins TRBV19 to TRBJ2-1, with D tentatively TRBD2 (5 bases). The CDR3 totals 15 residues. CDR1 and CDR2 (germline): LNHDA, SQIVND (reference sequence). Trimming removed 3 bases from V and 2 bases from J, with 11 bases in between. The CDR3 here is CASSIRLSAYNEQFF. The DNA of the CDR3 is TGTGCCAGTAGTATCCGACTAAGCGCCTACAATGAGCAGTTCTTC.

This clonotype was seen repeatedly, ten times or more. The chain links TRBV11-2 to TRBJ2-3; D may be TRBD2 (6 bases). The CDR3 sequence is 18 residues long. V lost 5 bases, J lost 3 bases, and 24 bases lay in between. The V gene's germline CDR1 is SGHAT and CDR2 FQNNGV. CDR3 amino acids: CASSLQPGTLLWTDTQYF. The CDR3, as DNA: TGTGCCAGCAGCCTACAACCCGGGACTCTCTTATGGACAGATACGCAGTATTTT.

The chain recombines TRBV6-2 or TRBV6-3 with TRBJ2-3; TRBD2 agrees at 7 bases. Trimming took 5 bases from V and 5 from J; bases not matched to a gene: 16. This CDR3 comprises 17 residues. Per germline, CDR1 MNHEY and CDR2 SVGEGT. As DNA, the CDR3 is TGTGCCAGCAGTAGCGGGACGAGTCTTTTGGTGGTAGATACGCAGTATTTT. Its protein is CASSSGTSLLVVDTQYF.

V and J are TRBV25-1 and TRBJ2-1, with TRBD2 matching over 10 bases. The germline CDR1 and CDR2 sequences are MGHDK and SYGVNS. This CDR3 contains 17 residues. The V segment lost 3 bases and the J segment 7 bases; nucleotides outside the gene matches: 12. The CDR3 loop is CASSDLRASGSFNEQFF. DNA for the CDR3: TGTGCCAGCAGTGACCTCCGGGCTAGCGGGAGTTTTAATGAGCAGTTCTTC.

This chain joins TRBV11-2 and TRBJ2-3; D might be TRBD1 or TRBD2, each matching 5 bases. From germline, CDR1 is SGHAT and CDR2 FQNNGV. The CDR3 is 15 residues long. V was clipped by 0 bases and J by 0 bases, with 7 bases between them. CDR3 loop: CASSLEGRSTDTQYF. CDR3 in DNA: TGTGCCAGCAGCTTAGAGGGACGTAGCACAGATACGCAGTATTTT.

The chain combines TRBV19 with TRBJ2-7; tentatively, D is TRBD1 (5 bases). The length of the CDR3 is 16 residues. From germline, CDR1 is LNHDA and CDR2 SQIVND (reference sequence). Trimming shortened V by 5 bases and J by 1 base, and 18 bases separated the two germline ends. CDR3 residues: CASSAHGHRKSYEQYF. In nucleotides, the CDR3 is TGTGCCAGTAGTGCCCATGGACATCGCAAATCCTACGAGCAGTACTTC. Filled out from reference TRBV19 and TRBJ2-7, the complete variable domain reads DGGITQSPKYLFRKEGQNVTLSCEQNLNHDAMYWYRQDPGQGLRLIYYSQIVNDFQKGDIAEGYSVSREKKESFPLTVTSAQKNPTAFYLCASSAHGHRKSYEQYFGPGTRLTVT.

CDR3 DNA sequence: TGTGCCAGCAGTTTGGCAGGGGGCGGTGAAGCTTTCTTT. Translated, it gives CASSLAGGGEAFF. This chain links TRBV27 with TRBJ1-1; 8 bases map to TRBD1. There are 13 residues in the CDR3. From germline, CDR1 is MNHEY and CDR2 SMNVEV (reference sequence). Trimming removed 3 bases from V and 7 bases from J; junction bases left unmatched: 4.

There are many counts of this clonotype. The CDR3 DNA follows: TGTGCCAGCAGGCTGTCTTCTGGAAACACCATATATTTT. Protein: CASRLSSGNTIYF. V and J are TRBV7-2 and TRBJ1-3, with D unclear. Germline CDR1 and CDR2: SGHTA and FQGNSA. V gave up 6 bases and J gave up 1 base, with 7 bases separating them. CDR3 length equals 13 residues.

This chain connects TRBV5-1 to TRBJ2-6; 10 bases agree with TRBD1. This CDR3 has 20 residues. The J segment lost 0 bases and the V segment lost 3 bases, leaving 12 bases of the junction unmatched. Germline V CDR1 and CDR2: SGHRS, YFSETQ. CDR3 sequence: CASSSRGQGNFYSGANVLTF. As DNA, the CDR3 is TGCGCCAGCAGCTCGAGGGGACAGGGGAATTTTTACTCTGGGGCCAACGTCCTGACTTTC. Looking up the rest from reference TRBV5-1 and TRBJ2-6 gives the full variable domain: KAGVTQTPRYLIKTRGQQVTLSCSPISGHRSVSWYQQTPGQGLQFLFEYFSETQRNKGNFPGRFSGRQFSNSRSEMNVSTLELGDSALYLCASSSRGQGNFYSGANVLTFGAGSRLTVL.

Only a few counts were recorded for this clonotype. In DNA form, the CDR3 reads TGTGCCAGCAGCCCGGGGCTTAGACTCCAAGAGACCCAGTACTTC. It translates to CASSPGLRLQETQYF. This rearrangement joins TRBV27 to TRBJ2-5; D assignment may be TRBD1 or TRBD2 (5 bases each). Trimming pared 6 bases from V and 1 base from J, leaving 15 bases between. Germline V gene data show CDR1 as MNHEY and CDR2 as SMNVEV (reference sequence). The CDR3 contains 15 residues.

This clonotype was recorded a few times. The genes are TRBV3-1 and TRBJ2-7, with D perhaps TRBD1 (5 bases). Per the germline V gene, CDR1 is LGHDT and CDR2 is YNNKEL (reference sequence). V was cut by 6 bases and J by 5 bases, with 17 bases left in between. This CDR3 comprises 14 residues. The CDR3, as DNA: TGTGCCAGCAGTTATGGGGCGTATTCCCACGAGCAGTACTTC. Protein: CASSYGAYSHEQYF.

This sequence joins TRBV10-3 and TRBJ2-7; D possibly corresponds to TRBD1 (5 bases). CDR1 and CDR2 from the germline V gene are ENHRY and SYGVKD. This CDR3 is built from 12 residues. V was shortened by 3 bases and J by 3 bases, with 6 bases between the two germline ends. CDR3 sequence (DNA): TGTGCCATCAGTGACAGGGACTACGAGCAGTACTTC. Its translation: CAISDRDYEQYF.